This passage covers 20 T cell receptor beta chains from one sample sequenced in a study of identical twins. TCRdb reanalysed the 5' RACE reads using MiXCR and keeps one entry per CDR3 protein. The sample consists of approximately 210,000 distinct CDR3 sequences, 9.4% of them appearing once. Sequenced input: memory (CD45RO+) T cells sorted from blood. The receptors originated from a woman in her late teens or twenties in good health.

This clonotype was detected only a few times. The chain has TRBV5-6 and TRBJ2-1; D ambiguous. The CDR3 consists of 15 residues. The germline V and J ends were trimmed by 1 base and 0 bases, with 8 bases remaining between them. Germline V gene sequence: CDR1 SGHDT, CDR2 YYEEEE. DNA of the CDR3: TGTGCCAGCAGCTTGTCCCCAAACTCCTACAATGAGCAGTTCTTC. Translated: CASSLSPNSYNEQFF.

This clonotype was detected a few times. The chain carries TRBV11-2 and TRBJ2-1; D call uncertain. This CDR3 is 14 amino acids long. V shed 7 bases and J shed 3 bases, with 13 bases lying between them. In germline, CDR1 is SGHAT, CDR2 FQNNGV. CDR3 bases: TGTGCCAGCATCAAAAGTCCGGACTACAATGAGCAGTTCTTC. Translating gives CASIKSPDYNEQFF.

J is TRBJ2-3 and V is TRBV9, with D possibly TRBD2 on 7 matching bases. CDR3 length: 16 residues. In germline, CDR1 is SGDLS, CDR2 YYNGEE. The ends were cut back, 3 bases at V and 5 bases at J, with 19 bases in the middle. The CDR3: CASSARGGLVGDTQYF. Here the CDR3 DNA reads TGTGCCAGCAGCGCCAGGGGCGGACTAGTCGGAGATACGCAGTATTTT.

The chain is built from TRBV9 and TRBJ2-3, with 9 bases identical to TRBD2. The CDR3 is made up of 15 amino acids. The germline gives CDR1 SGDLS, CDR2 YYNGEE. Trimming at V came to 2 bases and at J to 3 bases, leaving 4 bases not matched to a gene. The CDR3: CASSVSGGQTDTQYF. Written as DNA, the CDR3 is TGTGCCAGCAGCGTCAGCGGGGGGCAAACAGATACGCAGTATTTT.

V gene TRBV20-1 combines with J gene TRBJ2-5; TRBD2 is a possible D gene (5 bases). The CDR3 is 13 residues long. CDR1 and CDR2 (germline): DFQATT, SNEGSKA (reference sequence). Trimming removed 2 bases from V and 4 bases from J, with 11 bases in between. CDR3 coding DNA: TGCAGTGCTAGAAATCCGAGGGTAGAGACCCAGTACTTC. Translation gives CSARNPRVETQYF.

V is TRBV7-8 and J is TRBJ2-7, with 7 bases lining up with TRBD2. V was clipped by 1 base and J by 3 bases; unmatched bases: 9. Looked up from germline, CDR1 is SGHVS and CDR2 is FQNEAQ. The CDR3 spans 16 residues. The CDR3 is CASSLVTRGGSYEQYF. The CDR3 nucleotides read TGTGCCAGCAGCTTAGTGACTCGGGGAGGGAGCTACGAGCAGTACTTC.

The rearrangement uses TRBV6-2 or TRBV6-3 and TRBJ1-2; D is uncertain. Trimming cost V 2 bases and J 5 bases, with 15 bases left between them. The germline CDR1 and CDR2 sequences are MNHEY and SVGEGT. The CDR3 spans 15 residues. The CDR3 DNA is TGTGCCAGCAGTTACGGACTCCCACTGGGGTATGGCTACACCTTC. This sequence encodes CASSYGLPLGYGYTF.

J is TRBJ2-3 and V is TRBV2, with TRBD2 identical over 7 bases. Unmatched junction bases numbered 5, after V lost 7 bases and J lost 4 bases. The CDR3 extends over 13 amino acids. Germline V gives CDR1 SNHLY, CDR2 FYNNEI. CDR3 DNA sequence: TGTGCCAGCAATGGACTAGTAGCAGATACGCAGTATTTT. This gives the protein CASNGLVADTQYF.

This clonotype was detected many times. The rearrangement joins TRBV4-2 to TRBJ2-3; D is unclear. CDR1 and CDR2 (germline): LGHNA, YNFKEQ. The length of the CDR3 is 17 residues. The germline V and J ends were trimmed by 1 base and 0 bases, with 14 bases remaining between them. CDR3 region: CASSQALIVTSTDTQYF. In DNA form, the CDR3 reads TGTGCCAGCAGCCAAGCTTTGATCGTGACAAGCACAGATACGCAGTATTTT.

This clonotype showed up just a few times. The V gene is TRBV18, the J gene TRBJ1-5; unclear D gene. Trimming shortened V by 8 bases and J by 2 bases, and 16 bases separated the two germline ends. The CDR3 covers 15 residues. Germline CDR1 reads KGHSH; CDR2 reads LQKENI. The CDR3 DNA reads TGTGCCAGCACTCCTTCGGTTTCGGGCAATCAGCCCCAGCATTTT. Protein sequence: CASTPSVSGNQPQHF.

Ten or more counts support this clonotype. The chain uses TRBV24-1 and TRBJ2-1; D perhaps matches TRBD1 (5 bases). The V gene's germline CDR1 is KGHDR and CDR2 SFDVKD. This CDR3 comprises 14 residues. Deletions cut 5 bases from V and 1 base from J, with 8 bases between. CDR3 amino acids: CATSGGDSYNEQFF. CDR3 bases: TGTGCCACCAGTGGGGGCGATTCCTACAATGAGCAGTTCTTC.

The DNA of the CDR3 is TGTGCCAGCAGCTTGCTTCTAGCGGGAGTCGAGGGAGAGCAGTTCTTC. Protein: CASSLLLAGVEGEQFF. The chain is built from TRBV5-6 and TRBJ2-1; 10 bases line up with TRBD2. The CDR3 spans 16 residues. CDR1 and CDR2 from the germline V gene are SGHDT and YYEEEE. V shed 1 base and J 10 bases; nucleotides not matched to a gene: 11.

This clonotype was picked up a small number of times. The chain uses TRBV10-3 and TRBJ1-1; TRBD1 matches 9 bases. Losses at the gene ends were 11 bases for V and 6 bases for J; bases not matched to a gene: 7. This CDR3 region has 12 residues. Germline V gives CDR1 ENHRY, CDR2 SYGVKD. The CDR3 reads CASRTGEAEAFF. CDR3 coding DNA: TGTGCCTCCAGGACAGGGGAGGCTGAAGCTTTCTTT.

This clonotype was observed a handful of times. The chain couples TRBV5-5 to TRBJ1-2, with D uncertain. The CDR3 contains 15 residues. CDR1 and CDR2 from the germline V gene are SGHKS and YYEKEE (reference sequence). V was clipped by 4 bases and J by 0 bases, with 13 bases between them. The CDR3 region is CASSQFLRANYGYTF. The CDR3 DNA is TGTGCCAGCAGCCAATTTCTACGGGCTAACTATGGCTACACCTTC.

J is TRBJ1-1 and V is TRBV18, with unresolved D. V shed 1 base and J shed 10 bases, with 13 bases lying between them. CDR1 KGHSH and CDR2 LQKENI come from the germline V gene. This CDR3 contains 13 residues. CDR3 in DNA: TGTGCCAGCTCACCACAGGGAGAGGGTGGAGCTTTCTTT. Translated, it gives CASSPQGEGGAFF.

CDR3 DNA sequence: TGCAGCGTTGAAGATCGCGGGGAGACCCAGTACTTC. Translation: CSVEDRGETQYF. The V and J genes are TRBV29-1 and TRBJ2-5; tentative D call: TRBD2 (5 bases). The V gene's germline CDR1 is SQVTM and CDR2 ANQGSEA. The CDR3 has 12 amino acids. Between the trimmed V and J ends, which lost 0 bases and 5 bases, there was a span of 7 bases.

This clonotype was seen a few times. The chain has TRBV18 and TRBJ1-5, with 10 bases matching TRBD1. The germline V gene encodes CDR1 KGHSH and CDR2 LQKENI. This CDR3 has 16 amino acids. The J segment lost 5 bases and the V segment lost 3 bases, leaving 7 bases of the junction unmatched. CDR3 protein: CASSPEGTGEYQPQHF. CDR3 coding DNA: TGTGCCAGCTCACCCGAAGGGACAGGGGAGTATCAGCCCCAGCATTTT.

This chain links TRBV19 with TRBJ1-6, with D unclear. CDR3 length: 16 amino acids. CDR1 and CDR2 from the germline V gene are LNHDA and SQIVND (reference sequence). V was pared by 3 bases and J by 0 bases, with 9 bases between. The CDR3 region has the DNA TGTGCCAGTAGTATCCTGGCAAGCTCCTATAATTCACCCCTCCACTTT. Protein product: CASSILASSYNSPLHF.

This clonotype came up a few times. This sequence joins TRBV27 and TRBJ1-1; a possible D gene is TRBD1 (5 bases). V was trimmed by 6 bases and J by 0 bases, leaving 11 bases between them. The CDR3 has 14 amino acids. Germline V gene sequence: CDR1 MNHEY, CDR2 SMNVEV (reference sequence). In nucleotides, the CDR3 is TGTGCCAGCAGGATTGGGGGGATGAACACTGAAGCTTTCTTT. It translates to CASRIGGMNTEAFF.

In its sample, this clonotype was seen many times. The J gene is TRBJ1-3, the V gene TRBV6-5, with D unresolved. The germline gives CDR1 MNHEY, CDR2 SVGAGI. With 1 base removed from V and 0 bases from J, the gap between germline ends came to 10 bases. This CDR3 is built from 16 residues. The CDR3 loop reads CASSYYGRSSGNTIYF. The DNA for the CDR3 is TGTGCCAGCAGTTACTATGGCAGAAGCTCTGGAAACACCATATATTTT.